The 8 T cell receptor beta chains reported below all come from one sample, sequenced in a study of T cells expressing NK-cell markers. TCRdb reanalyzed the 5' RACE reads and collapses them to one entry per CDR3 protein, without DNA. This table lists about 460,000 distinct CDR3 sequences. Sequences were obtained from blood T cells: a sorted CD56 or NKG2C T cell subset, CD4+ or CD8+ T cells, or bulk PBMC T cells (not recorded which). These receptors were collected from a woman between 45 and 60 years old in good health.

The chain employs TRBV9 and TRBJ1-6; the D call of TRBD1 rests on TCRdb alone, since no DNA is present to check it. Germline CDR1 and CDR2: SGDLS and YYNGEE. This CDR3 comprises 14 residues. CDR3 sequence: CASSYGQGVKPLHF.

The rearrangement joins TRBV3-1 to TRBJ1-1; TCRdb names TRBD1, which stays unverified in the absence of DNA. The CDR3 contains 17 residues. CDR1 and CDR2 (germline): LGHDT, YNNKEL (reference sequence). The CDR3 is CASSRWGQGFMNTEAFF.

The chain carries TRBV29-1 and TRBJ2-1; the D call from TCRdb, TRBD1, cannot be confirmed without DNA. Germline loops: CDR1 SQVTM, CDR2 ANQGSEA. The CDR3 is 18 amino acids. CDR3 amino acids: CSVNPYVAGQGPYNEQFF.

The CDR3 is CASSEFLNEQFF. The chain employs TRBV2 and TRBJ2-1. CDR3 length: 12 amino acids. Germline-derived CDR1 and CDR2 are SNHLY and FYNNEI.

The V call is TRBV6-1, the J call TRBJ2-2; TCRdb's D call of TRBD2 is untestable without DNA. The CDR3 has 15 residues. Per germline, CDR1 MNHNS and CDR2 SASEGT. The CDR3: CAGGLRGTNTGELFF.

The chain employs TRBV5-1 and TRBJ1-1; lacking DNA, the TRBD1 call made by TCRdb goes unchecked. The CDR3 extends over 15 amino acids. CDR1 and CDR2 from the germline V gene are SGHRS and YFSETQ. The chain's CDR3 is CASSPDGGLSTEAFF.

The rearrangement links TRBV5-4 to TRBJ2-5; the TRBD1 assignment by TCRdb is unverifiable without DNA. The V gene's germline CDR1 is SGHNT and CDR2 YYREEE (reference sequence). This CDR3 comprises 12 residues. Here the CDR3 reads CASSLVGGSQYF. The full variable domain, rest sourced from reference TRBV5-4 and TRBJ2-5, is ETGVTQSPTHLIKTRGQQVTLRCSSQSGHNTVSWYQQALGQGPQFIFQYYREEENGRGNFPPRFSGLQFPNYSSELNVNALELDDSALYLCASSLVGGSQYFGPGTRLLVL.

The rearrangement uses TRBV6-2 or TRBV6-3 and TRBJ1-5; TCRdb's D call of TRBD1 is untestable without DNA. CDR1 MNHEY and CDR2 SVGEGT come from the germline V gene. The CDR3 runs 15 residues. The chain's CDR3 is CASHRDRGFHQPQHF.